This T cell receptor beta chain was sequenced in a study of T cells after posttransplantation cyclophosphamide. The study, taken as a whole, reports: TRB clonality was highly associated with recipient CMV seropositivity and reactivation. TRB overlap between skin or GI tissue T cells and blood was limited. Donor CD8+ memory clones often dominated recipient blood repertoires at later times.

Looked up from germline, CDR1 is LGHNT and CDR2 is FRNRAP. J gave up 3 bases and V 10 bases, and 6 bases lay outside the gene matches. The CDR3 has 12 residues. Busulfan-fludarabine conditioning, marrow transplant, and cyclophosphamide on days +3 and +4 were administered. Many counts were recorded for this clone. Its target is not known. The assay was immunoSEQ multiplex PCR, and TCRdb's table has in-frame clones only and misses some. Observed are roughly 3,000 clones, no singletons, with the top ten taking 28%. The genes are TRBV12-5 and TRBJ2-7; 7 nucleotides align to TRBD1. Sequenced material: PBMCs, taken 84 days after allogeneic stem cell transplant with posttransplant cyclophosphamide. This TCR was recovered from a female patient in her thirties or forties who received an allogeneic stem cell transplant from a related donor, was CMV-positive, and had no GVHD. A subset of T cells may come from the graft donor. The DNA for the CDR3 is TGTGCTACCGGACAGGCCCGCTACGAGCAGTACTTC. It specifies CATGQARYEQYF.